Sequencing of this T cell receptor beta chain was carried out in a study of cytotoxic CD8 clonotypes in ibrutinib-treated CLL. Whole-study context: There were over nine relapsed/refractory patients and about 15 treatment-naive patients, and roughly 18 were IGHV unmutated. Samples showed on average roughly 260,000 productive templates and tens of thousands of productive rearrangements. General study points: Upon ibrutinib response clonality rose, and upon progression it fell back toward baseline.

On this clone: Its antigen remains unidentified.

The CDR3 totals 13 residues. Trimming removed 5 bases from V and 0 bases from J, with 7 bases in between. Germline V gives CDR1 MGHRA, CDR2 YSYEKL. The assay was immunoSEQ multiplex PCR, and TCRdb's table has in-frame clones only and misses some. The top ten hold 5.9% of the sample, which has around 200,000 clones, 70% to 75% seen once. Sequenced material: PBMCs, taken after 12 months of ibrutinib treatment. The chain combines TRBV4-1 with TRBJ1-1; D is possibly TRBD1 (5 bases). This receptor was taken from a human donor with chronic lymphocytic leukemia. The CDR3 protein is CASSWGMNTEAFF. The CDR3, as DNA: TGCGCCAGCAGCTGGGGGATGAACACTGAAGCTTTCTTT.